A selection of T cell receptor beta chains follows, all from one sample in a study of OX40 agonist ivuxolimab in advanced cancers. Profiling relied on immunoSEQ multiplex PCR, and the TCRdb table lists in-frame clones only, not all of them. The table lists about 89,000 clones, about 88% of them singletons. The specimen comprised CD4+ or CD8+ T cells sorted from blood, sampled in a trial of the OX40 agonist ivuxolimab. These TCRs come from an adult with an advanced solid tumor such as melanoma, head and neck, liver or kidney cancer. The CDR3 runs from the conserved cysteine through the conserved F or W. Fields, in order: CDR3 length, clone size, D gene, J gene, V gene, CDR3 DNA, CDR3 protein. The D gene is left open where the match is weak. Rows give clone size only sometimes, using once, few, many, or a class for an expanded clone.

cdr3_length: 13; clone_size: .; d_call: .; j_call: TRBJ1-1; v_call: TRBV7-2; cdr3_nt: TGTGCCAGCAGCCCCGGGGGGGACACTGAAGCTTTCTTT; cdr3_aa: CASSPGGDTEAFF
cdr3_length: 15; clone_size: .; d_call: .; j_call: TRBJ1-3; v_call: TRBV6-5; cdr3_nt: TGTGCCAGCCGACGGGGGGGGACTTCTGGAAACACCATATATTTT; cdr3_aa: CASRRGGTSGNTIYF
cdr3_length: 13; clone_size: once; d_call: .; j_call: TRBJ2-7; v_call: TRBV12-5; cdr3_nt: TGTGCTAGTGGTTTGCAACCGGCCTACGAGCAGTACTTC; cdr3_aa: CASGLQPAYEQYF
cdr3_length: 12; clone_size: .; d_call: .; j_call: TRBJ1-2; v_call: TRBV19; cdr3_nt: TGTGCCAGTAGCGGCGCCCGGGGGGGCTACACCTTC; cdr3_aa: CASSGARGGYTF
cdr3_length: 16; clone_size: once; d_call: .; j_call: TRBJ1-6; v_call: TRBV5-1; cdr3_nt: TGCGCCAGCAGCTCGACCGGAGGATTATTGAATTCACCCCTCCACTTT; cdr3_aa: CASSSTGGLLNSPLHF
cdr3_length: 14; clone_size: .; d_call: .; j_call: TRBJ1-5; v_call: TRBV15; cdr3_nt: TGTGCCACCAGCAGTACCCGAAATGGCCAGCCCCAGCATTTT; cdr3_aa: CATSSTRNGQPQHF
cdr3_length: 15; clone_size: .; d_call: TRBD1; j_call: TRBJ1-3; v_call: TRBV6-1; cdr3_nt: TGTGCCAGCAGTGGGGGACAGCTCTCTGGAAACACCATATATTTT; cdr3_aa: CASSGGQLSGNTIYF
cdr3_length: 14; clone_size: .; d_call: .; j_call: TRBJ1-2; v_call: TRBV7-9; cdr3_nt: TGTGCCAGCAGCTTAGCGGGGGTCAACTATGGCTACACCTTC; cdr3_aa: CASSLAGVNYGYTF
cdr3_length: 15; clone_size: .; d_call: .; j_call: TRBJ1-3; v_call: TRBV6-5; cdr3_nt: TGTGCCAGCAGTCTTACTCGGGGCTCTGGAAACACCATATATTTT; cdr3_aa: CASSLTRGSGNTIYF
cdr3_length: 13; clone_size: .; d_call: TRBD1; j_call: TRBJ1-2; v_call: TRBV2; cdr3_nt: TGTGCCAGCGATGGGACAGCTCAATATGGCTACACCTTC; cdr3_aa: CASDGTAQYGYTF
cdr3_length: 14; clone_size: .; d_call: .; j_call: TRBJ2-7; v_call: TRBV28; cdr3_nt: TGTGCCAGCAGTTTTCCCCGCAGGGGGGACGAGCAGTACTTC; cdr3_aa: CASSFPRRGDEQYF
cdr3_length: 17; clone_size: .; d_call: TRBD1; j_call: TRBJ2-3; v_call: TRBV4-2; cdr3_nt: TGTGCCAGCAGCCAAGAACTGGGCCAGGGGGGCACAGATACGCAGTATTTT; cdr3_aa: CASSQELGQGGTDTQYF
cdr3_length: 14; clone_size: .; d_call: .; j_call: TRBJ2-5; v_call: TRBV2; cdr3_nt: TGTGCCAGCAGTATGGGCCTAGCACGGGAGACCCAGTACTTC; cdr3_aa: CASSMGLARETQYF
cdr3_length: 14; clone_size: .; d_call: .; j_call: TRBJ1-1; v_call: TRBV7-6; cdr3_nt: TGTGCCAGCAGCCGGACTCCCGGATGGGGTGAAGCTTTCTTT; cdr3_aa: CASSRTPGWGEAFF
cdr3_length: 11; clone_size: .; d_call: .; j_call: TRBJ2-3; v_call: TRBV20-1; cdr3_nt: TGCAGTGCTCTTACCGGCGATACGCAGTATTTT; cdr3_aa: CSALTGDTQYF
cdr3_length: 14; clone_size: few; d_call: .; j_call: TRBJ2-2; v_call: TRBV4-1; cdr3_nt: TGCGCCAGCAGCCTAAGTCTTAACACCGGGGAGCTGTTTTTT; cdr3_aa: CASSLSLNTGELFF
cdr3_length: 18; clone_size: .; d_call: .; j_call: TRBJ2-5; v_call: TRBV2; cdr3_nt: TGTGCCAGCCCCTGGGGGGCCCCCTGGGCCCTCTTCCAAGAGACCCAGTACTTC; cdr3_aa: CASPWGAPWALFQETQYF
cdr3_length: 13; clone_size: .; d_call: .; j_call: TRBJ1-2; v_call: TRBV7-2; cdr3_nt: TGTGCCAGCACCCTAGGGGTGGGGGGCGGCTACACCTTC; cdr3_aa: CASTLGVGGGYTF
cdr3_length: 14; clone_size: .; d_call: .; j_call: TRBJ2-2; v_call: TRBV7-3; cdr3_nt: TGTGCCAGCAGCCCCACCTGGGGGGTCGGGGAGCTGTTTTTT; cdr3_aa: CASSPTWGVGELFF
cdr3_length: 15; clone_size: .; d_call: TRBD1; j_call: TRBJ2-7; v_call: TRBV6-5; cdr3_nt: TGTGCCAGCAGTTACTCGGGGACAGGGACCTACGAGCAGTACTTC; cdr3_aa: CASSYSGTGTYEQYF
cdr3_length: 14; clone_size: .; d_call: .; j_call: TRBJ1-2; v_call: TRBV11-2; cdr3_nt: TGTGCCAGCACCTCTCTCAGGGTTTCCCATGGCTACACCTTC; cdr3_aa: CASTSLRVSHGYTF
cdr3_length: 14; clone_size: .; d_call: .; j_call: TRBJ2-3; v_call: TRBV18; cdr3_nt: TGTGCCAGCTCAAAAGGATTTAGCACAGATACGCAGTATTTT; cdr3_aa: CASSKGFSTDTQYF
cdr3_length: 15; clone_size: .; d_call: TRBD1; j_call: TRBJ1-2; v_call: TRBV5-3; cdr3_nt: TGTGCCAGAAGCAGGGGACAGGTTCGTAACTATGGCTACACCTTC; cdr3_aa: CARSRGQVRNYGYTF
cdr3_length: 13; clone_size: .; d_call: .; j_call: TRBJ2-1; v_call: TRBV18; cdr3_nt: TGTGCCAGCTCACCCCCTAGTAAAAATGAGCAGTTCTTC; cdr3_aa: CASSPPSKNEQFF
cdr3_length: 14; clone_size: .; d_call: .; j_call: TRBJ1-2; v_call: TRBV7-8; cdr3_nt: TGTGCCAGCAGCCCGAATGGACCCCTGGAGGGCTACACCTTC; cdr3_aa: CASSPNGPLEGYTF
cdr3_length: 14; clone_size: .; d_call: .; j_call: TRBJ1-1; v_call: TRBV5-1; cdr3_nt: TGCGCCAGCAGCTTGGGGGAGAGATACACTGAAGCTTTCTTT; cdr3_aa: CASSLGERYTEAFF
cdr3_length: 12; clone_size: .; d_call: .; j_call: TRBJ1-5; v_call: TRBV27; cdr3_nt: TGTGCCAGCAGGGGTCGCAATCAGCCCCAGCATTTT; cdr3_aa: CASRGRNQPQHF